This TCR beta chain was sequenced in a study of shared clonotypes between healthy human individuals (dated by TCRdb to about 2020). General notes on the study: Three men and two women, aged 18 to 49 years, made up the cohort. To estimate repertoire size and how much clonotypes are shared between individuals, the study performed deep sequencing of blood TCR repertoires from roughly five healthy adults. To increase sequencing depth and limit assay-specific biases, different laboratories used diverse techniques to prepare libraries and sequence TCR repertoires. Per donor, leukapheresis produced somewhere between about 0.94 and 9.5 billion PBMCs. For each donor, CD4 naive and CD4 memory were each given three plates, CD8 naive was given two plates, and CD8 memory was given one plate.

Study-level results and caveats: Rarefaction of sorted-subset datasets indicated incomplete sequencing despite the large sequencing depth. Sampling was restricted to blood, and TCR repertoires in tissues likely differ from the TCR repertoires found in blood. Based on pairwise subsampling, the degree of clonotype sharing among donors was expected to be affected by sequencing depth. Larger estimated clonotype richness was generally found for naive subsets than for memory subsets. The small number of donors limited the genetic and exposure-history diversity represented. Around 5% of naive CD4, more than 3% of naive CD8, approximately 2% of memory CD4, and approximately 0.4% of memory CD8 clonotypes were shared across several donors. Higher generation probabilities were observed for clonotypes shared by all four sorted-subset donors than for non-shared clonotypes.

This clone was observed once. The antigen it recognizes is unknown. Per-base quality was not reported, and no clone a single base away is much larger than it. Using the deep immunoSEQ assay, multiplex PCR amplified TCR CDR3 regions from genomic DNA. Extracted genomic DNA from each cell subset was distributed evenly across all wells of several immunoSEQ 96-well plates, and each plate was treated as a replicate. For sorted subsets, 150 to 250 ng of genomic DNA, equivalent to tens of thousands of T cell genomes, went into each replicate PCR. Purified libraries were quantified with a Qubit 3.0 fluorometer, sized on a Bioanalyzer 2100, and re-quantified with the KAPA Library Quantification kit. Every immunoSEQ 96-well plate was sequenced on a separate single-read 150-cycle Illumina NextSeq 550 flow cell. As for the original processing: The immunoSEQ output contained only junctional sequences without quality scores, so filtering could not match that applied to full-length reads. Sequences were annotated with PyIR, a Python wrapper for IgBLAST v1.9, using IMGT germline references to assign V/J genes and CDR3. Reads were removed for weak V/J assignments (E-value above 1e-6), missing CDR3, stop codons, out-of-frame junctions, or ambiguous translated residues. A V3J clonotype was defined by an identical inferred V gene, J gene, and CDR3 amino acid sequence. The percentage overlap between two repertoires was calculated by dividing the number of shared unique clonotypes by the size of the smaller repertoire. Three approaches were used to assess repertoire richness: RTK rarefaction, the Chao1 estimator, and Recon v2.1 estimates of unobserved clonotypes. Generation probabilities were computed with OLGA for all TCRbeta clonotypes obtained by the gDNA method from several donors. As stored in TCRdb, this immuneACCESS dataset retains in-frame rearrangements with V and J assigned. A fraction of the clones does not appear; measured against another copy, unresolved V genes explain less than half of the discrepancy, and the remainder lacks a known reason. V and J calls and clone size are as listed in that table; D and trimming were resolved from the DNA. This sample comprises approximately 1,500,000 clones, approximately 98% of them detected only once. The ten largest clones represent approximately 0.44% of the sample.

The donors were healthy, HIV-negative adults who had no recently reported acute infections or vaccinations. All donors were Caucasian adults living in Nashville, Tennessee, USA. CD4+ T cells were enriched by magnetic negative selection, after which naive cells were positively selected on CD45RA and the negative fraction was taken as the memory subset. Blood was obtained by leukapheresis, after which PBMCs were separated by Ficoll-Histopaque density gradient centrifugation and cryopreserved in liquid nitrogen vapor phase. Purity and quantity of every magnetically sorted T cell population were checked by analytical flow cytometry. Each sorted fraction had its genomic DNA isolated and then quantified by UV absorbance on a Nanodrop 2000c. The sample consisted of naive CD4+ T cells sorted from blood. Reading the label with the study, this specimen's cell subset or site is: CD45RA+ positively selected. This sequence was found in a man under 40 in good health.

The sequenced DNA is TGTGCCAGCAGTCCCCAGTTGGGCTACACAGATACGCAGTATTTT. Translation gives CASSPQLGYTDTQYF. In this chain, TRBV27 is recombined with TRBJ2-3; no D gene is confidently identified. V and J are truncated by 5 bases and 2 bases respectively, leaving an intervening sequence of 14 bases. There are 15 amino acids in the CDR3, from cysteine to phenylalanine inclusive. Solely the CDR3 DNA is kept, with 45 bases framed from the first base. The germline V gene (reference sequence) supplies CDR1 MNHEY and CDR2 SMNVEV.